These 25 T cell receptor beta chains came from one sample sequenced in a study of T-cell memory formation after mild COVID-19. TCRdb recomputed calls from the 5' RACE reads with MiXCR, one row per CDR3 protein. The repertoire holds 100,000 to 120,000 distinct CDR3 sequences, about 20% seen once, with 40% to 50% in the top ten. Material for sequencing was PBMCs or a T cell subset sorted from them (not recorded which). These TCRs come from a man younger than 35 who had mild COVID-19 (a few samples of this study predate the infection). Cell type and time point are not known.

The chain couples TRBV20-1 to TRBJ2-3; the match to TRBD2 covers 16 bases. Losses at the gene ends were 1 base for V and 6 bases for J; bases not matched to a gene: 10. The CDR3 contains 18 residues. Per the germline V gene, CDR1 is DFQATT and CDR2 is SNEGSKA (reference sequence). CDR3 protein: CSARAVGTSGGAWDTQYF. DNA of the CDR3: TGCAGTGCTAGAGCCGTAGGGACTAGCGGGGGGGCCTGGGATACGCAGTATTTT.

DNA for the CDR3: TGCGCCAGCAGCCAACCGGGACAGGGGGCGAGAGATACGCAGTATTTT. Translating gives CASSQPGQGARDTQYF. The chain couples TRBV4-1 to TRBJ1-1, with TRBD1 identical over 12 bases. Judging by the DNA end, TRBJ2-3 fits better; the J call may be wrong. The CDR3 has 16 amino acids. Germline lookup yields CDR1 MGHRA and CDR2 YSYEKL.

The chain has TRBV6-2 or TRBV6-3 and TRBJ2-3, with no clear D. This CDR3 region has 11 residues. Germline V lookup: CDR1 MNHEY, CDR2 SVGEGT. Trimming stripped 6 bases from V and 7 bases from J, with 8 bases between. Here the CDR3 reads CASSLTYTQYF. CDR3 in DNA: TGTGCCAGCAGCTTGACTTATACGCAGTATTTT.

V and J are TRBV5-1 and TRBJ2-7; 7 nucleotides agree with TRBD2. Trimming removed 2 bases from V and 0 bases from J; junction bases left unmatched: 2. Germline V CDR1 and CDR2: SGHRS, YFSETQ. The CDR3 runs 14 residues. CDR3 coding DNA: TGCGCCAGCAGCTTTGCGGGGGACTCCTACGAGCAGTACTTC. Its translation: CASSFAGDSYEQYF. Based on the CDR3 plus reference TRBV5-1 and TRBJ2-7, the full variable domain is KAGVTQTPRYLIKTRGQQVTLSCSPISGHRSVSWYQQTPGQGLQFLFEYFSETQRNKGNFPGRFSGRQFSNSRSEMNVSTLELGDSALYLCASSFAGDSYEQYFGPGTRLTVT.

This clonotype was recorded a few times. This chain joins TRBV7-9 and TRBJ2-3, with D perhaps TRBD2 (5 bases). This CDR3 contains 13 residues. V lost 5 bases and J 2 bases, leaving 8 bases between the germline ends. Germline V gives CDR1 SEHNR, CDR2 FQNEAQ (reference sequence). CDR3 in amino acids: CASSEGITDTQYF. The CDR3 nucleotides are TGTGCCAGCAGCGAGGGAATCACAGATACGCAGTATTTT.

Notes on this clonotype: The CDR3 carries no conserved terminal phenylalanine or tryptophan, so it likely arises from a read error. The chain is built from TRBV7-9 and TRBJ2-5; no reliable D call. The CDR3 has 15 amino acids. Trimming stripped 0 bases from V and 4 bases from J, with 12 bases between. CDR1 and CDR2 (germline): SEHNR, FQNEAQ (reference sequence). The CDR3 is CASSLAHRAGETQYL. DNA for the CDR3: TGTGCCAGCAGCTTAGCGCACCGGGCAGGAGAGACCCAGTACTTA.

The sample holds many counts of this clonotype. This chain connects TRBV12-3 or TRBV12-4 to TRBJ2-5, with 8 bases aligning to TRBD2. The ends lost 3 bases at V and 4 bases at J; junction bases unmatched: 1. The length of the CDR3 is 13 residues. The CDR3 is CASSFGLAETQYF. The CDR3 DNA is TGTGCCAGCAGTTTTGGACTAGCAGAGACCCAGTACTTC.

The chain couples TRBV7-8 to TRBJ1-6, with 10 bases fitting TRBD1. Germline V gene data show CDR1 as SGHVS and CDR2 as FQNEAQ. Unmatched junction bases numbered 9, after V lost 5 bases and J lost 5 bases. CDR3 length equals 17 residues. As DNA, the CDR3 is TGTGCCAGCAGCCCGCGACAGGGGGCGGTCGATAATTCACCCCTCCACTTT. It yields the protein CASSPRQGAVDNSPLHF.

This clonotype was seen only a few times. The CDR3 sequence: CSASRTSGGVKNIQYF. CDR3 bases: TGCAGTGCTTCTCGGACTAGCGGGGGTGTCAAAAACATTCAGTACTTC. The V and J genes are TRBV20-1 and TRBJ2-4; TRBD2 matches at 13 bases. Germline CDR1 and CDR2: DFQATT and SNEGSKA (reference sequence). Losses at the gene ends were 5 bases for V and 3 bases for J; bases not matched to a gene: 7. This CDR3 spans 16 amino acids.

This clonotype was observed a handful of times. The chain employs TRBV6-2 or TRBV6-3 and TRBJ2-7, with 7 bases lining up with TRBD1. The CDR3 is 14 amino acids. Germline CDR1 is MNHEY and CDR2 is SVGEGT. Trimming cost V 5 bases and J 0 bases; bases outside gene matches: 4. The DNA for the CDR3 is TGTGCCAGCAGTCAGGGACAGAGCTCCTACGAGCAGTACTTC. This codes for CASSQGQSSYEQYF.

CDR3 in amino acids: CASRESNTEAFF. Written as DNA, the CDR3 is TGTGCCAGCAGGGAGTCGAACACTGAAGCTTTCTTT. The chain is built from TRBV6-6 and TRBJ1-1; D is uncertain. V lost 6 bases to trimming and J lost 1 base, with 6 bases between them. This CDR3 region has 12 residues. The V gene's germline CDR1 is MNHNY and CDR2 SVGAGI (reference sequence).

This clonotype was recorded a few times. The rearrangement links TRBV4-1 to TRBJ2-3, with D perhaps matching TRBD1 (6 bases). Germline CDR1 and CDR2: MGHRA and YSYEKL. V lost 3 bases to trimming and J lost 4 bases, with 14 bases between them. The CDR3 consists of 15 residues. CDR3 coding DNA: TGCGCCAGCAGCCAGATTGACAGGCATTCAGATACGCAGTATTTT. It encodes CASSQIDRHSDTQYF.

Only a few counts were recorded for this clonotype. The genes are TRBV4-1 and TRBJ2-7, with a tentative D call TRBD1 (6 bases). Trimming left V 1 base short and J 4 bases short, with 11 bases between. The germline V gene has CDR1 MGHRA and CDR2 YSYEKL. The CDR3 covers 14 residues. The CDR3 here is CASSQADRDYEQYF. In DNA form, the CDR3 reads TGCGCCAGCAGCCAAGCGGACAGAGATTACGAGCAGTACTTC.

There are a few counts of this clonotype. The genes are TRBV29-1 and TRBJ2-7; 7 bases agree with TRBD2. Germline trimming cut 7 bases from V and 1 base from J; bases unmatched to any gene: 16. The CDR3 extends over 16 amino acids. Per the germline V gene, CDR1 is SQVTM and CDR2 is ANQGSEA. Here the CDR3 reads CSAYARGVGGSYEQYF. CDR3 sequence (DNA): TGCAGCGCTTACGCTCGGGGGGTTGGTGGTTCCTACGAGCAGTACTTC.

The V and J genes are TRBV27 and TRBJ1-1, with 10 nucleotides matching TRBD1. Germline CDR1 and CDR2: MNHEY and SMNVEV (reference sequence). V shed 7 bases and J 8 bases; nucleotides not matched to a gene: 10. The CDR3 has 14 amino acids. CDR3 bases: TGTGCCAGCAATCCGGGACAGGGGACTCGGGAAGCTTTCTTT. Translation gives CASNPGQGTREAFF.

This chain links TRBV6-2 or TRBV6-3 with TRBJ1-1; 7 bases agree with TRBD1. Germline-derived CDR1 and CDR2 are MNHEY and SVGEGT. The J segment lost 0 bases and the V segment lost 6 bases, leaving 7 bases of the junction unmatched. This CDR3 is built from 15 residues. The CDR3 region has the DNA TGTGCCAGCAGAGTGGGGGACAGCTTGAACACTGAAGCTTTCTTT. It yields the protein CASRVGDSLNTEAFF.

The rearrangement joins TRBV4-1 to TRBJ2-7; maybe TRBD1 (5 bases). The CDR3 contains 14 residues. Per the germline V gene, CDR1 is MGHRA and CDR2 is YSYEKL. V lost 0 bases, J lost 1 base, and 7 bases lay in between. In DNA, the CDR3 is TGCGCCAGCAGCCAAGAGTACAGGTCCTACGAGCAGTACGTC. It codes for CASSQEYRSYEQYV.

The rearrangement joins TRBV6-2 or TRBV6-3 to TRBJ2-3, with D possibly TRBD2 on 6 matching bases. Germline V gene lookup returns CDR1 MNHEY and CDR2 SVGEGT. There are 14 residues in the CDR3. V lost 8 bases, J lost 6 bases, and 18 bases lay in between. The CDR3 nucleotides are TGTGCCAGCTCCACAGCAGCGGGTTTTGATACGCAGTATTTT. Its protein is CASSTAAGFDTQYF.

The chain joins TRBV7-3 to TRBJ2-5, with 7 bases that match TRBD2. Unmatched junction bases numbered 5, after V lost 5 bases and J lost 2 bases. Germline V gives CDR1 SGHTA, CDR2 FQGTGA. The CDR3 consists of 14 residues. The CDR3 sequence is CASSPWGGQETQYF. CDR3 sequence (DNA): TGTGCCAGCAGCCCCTGGGGGGGTCAAGAGACCCAGTACTTC.

This clonotype was picked up a small number of times. The chain is built from TRBV19 and TRBJ2-3; possibly TRBD2 for D (5 bases). This CDR3 region has 15 residues. V lost 9 bases, J lost 7 bases, and 23 bases lay in between. Germline V gene lookup returns CDR1 LNHDA and CDR2 SQIVND (reference sequence). This chain's CDR3 is CASSMVIGSEHTQYF. The CDR3 DNA reads TGTGCCAGCTCAATGGTTATCGGTAGCGAGCATACGCAGTATTTT.

This clonotype has a count of ten or more. The genes are TRBV29-1 and TRBJ2-1; perhaps TRBD2 as D (5 bases). The CDR3 totals 12 residues. Trimming cost V 0 bases and J 7 bases, with 7 bases left between them. The V gene's germline CDR1 is SQVTM and CDR2 ANQGSEA. CDR3 DNA: TGCAGCGTTGAAGACGGGATAAATGAGCAGTTCTTC. It translates to CSVEDGINEQFF.

This clonotype was observed a handful of times. This rearrangement joins TRBV6-6 to TRBJ1-2; weak D call: TRBD1 (6 bases). Germline V gene sequence: CDR1 MNHNY, CDR2 SVGAGI (reference sequence). The CDR3 consists of 14 residues. V was cut by 4 bases and J by 6 bases, with 15 bases left in between. The CDR3 loop reads CASSLNQGRDGYTF. The CDR3 DNA reads as TGTGCCAGCAGTTTAAACCAGGGGAGGGATGGCTACACCTTC.

This chain joins TRBV20-1 and TRBJ1-2, with D maybe TRBD1 (5 bases). The CDR3 has 15 amino acids. V lost 0 bases, J lost 2 bases, and 13 bases lay in between. The germline V gene has CDR1 DFQATT and CDR2 SNEGSKA (reference sequence). CDR3 amino acids: CSARDRDFENYGYTF. The CDR3 DNA sequence: TGCAGTGCTAGAGATCGGGACTTTGAAAACTATGGCTACACCTTC.

V and J are TRBV11-2 and TRBJ2-5; D perhaps matches TRBD2 (6 bases). V was cut by 5 bases and J by 2 bases, with 15 bases left in between. CDR3 size: 15 residues. Germline CDR1 reads SGHAT; CDR2 reads FQNNGV. The CDR3 nucleotides are TGTGCCAGCAGCACGACCCCTGGGGGGCAAGAGACCCAGTACTTC. Residues: CASSTTPGGQETQYF.

In its sample, this clonotype was seen a few times. The CDR3 DNA follows: TGTGCCAGCAGCCCGAGAGGAGGTTACTACGAGCAGTACGTC. Protein sequence: CASSPRGGYYEQYV. The rearrangement links TRBV7-2 to TRBJ2-7, with a possible D match to TRBD2 (5 bases). V lost 5 bases and J 3 bases, leaving 14 bases between the germline ends. There are 14 residues in the CDR3. Germline V gene data show CDR1 as SGHTA and CDR2 as FQGNSA.